These 13 T cell receptor beta chains came from one sample sequenced in a study of control samples from healthy donors and cancer patients. Generated by immunoSEQ multiplex PCR, the TCRdb table keeps only in-frame clones and is missing some. The sample includes 170,000 or so clones, 85% to 95% of them seen just once. Sequenced material: blood. These receptors all come from a woman aged 18-35 years in good health.

This sequence joins TRBV9 and TRBJ2-3; possible D gene TRBD2, 6 bases. Germline values: CDR1 SGDLS, CDR2 YYNGEE. V was pared by 0 bases and J by 2 bases, with 16 bases between. There are 17 residues in the CDR3. The CDR3 is CASSVEVGTGLTDTQYF. The CDR3 region has the DNA TGTGCCAGCAGCGTAGAGGTCGGGACTGGCCTCACAGATACGCAGTATTTT.

This clone was observed once. This chain links TRBV2 with TRBJ2-5; D is uncertain. The V end was cut by 2 bases, the J end by 7 bases, with 14 bases between. CDR1 is SNHLY and CDR2 is FYNNEI in the germline V gene. The CDR3 is 14 amino acids. CDR3 nucleotides: TGTGCCAGCAGTGAATTAGGGTTACTGGCGACCCAGTACTTC. Its translation is CASSELGLLATQYF.

V usage is TRBV24-1 and J usage is TRBJ1-6; D unresolved. CDR3 length equals 12 residues. Germline lookup yields CDR1 KGHDR and CDR2 SFDVKD. V was pared by 7 bases and J by 10 bases, with 10 bases between. The CDR3 is CATSEGRSPLHF. The CDR3 DNA is TGTGCCACCAGCGAGGGTAGGTCACCCCTCCACTTT.

The CDR3 nucleotides are TGTGCCACCAGTGATTTGGGGACAGGGGGTTACAATGAGCAGTTCTTC. As protein: CATSDLGTGGYNEQFF. This sequence joins TRBV24-1 and TRBJ2-1; the match to TRBD1 covers 11 bases. From germline, CDR1 is KGHDR and CDR2 SFDVKD. The CDR3 sequence is 16 residues long. V dropped 0 bases and J dropped 4; count of bases not matched to a gene: 1.

The V call is TRBV28, the J call TRBJ2-7; 8 positions agree with TRBD2. Germline CDR1 and CDR2: MDHEN and SYDVKM. The CDR3 spans 13 residues. V lost 4 bases to trimming and J lost 1 base; unmatched junction nucleotides: 0. The CDR3 spells CASSSGGSYEQYF. CDR3 DNA: TGTGCCAGCAGTTCGGGGGGGTCCTACGAGCAGTACTTC.

The rearrangement links TRBV7-2 to TRBJ1-2, with a possible D match to TRBD1 (5 bases). Trimming stripped 1 base from V and 4 bases from J, with 10 bases between. The CDR3 runs to 14 residues. Per germline, CDR1 SGHTA and CDR2 FQGNSA. The CDR3 sequence is CASSLDRLVYGYTF. The CDR3 region has the DNA TGTGCCAGCAGCTTAGACAGGCTCGTCTATGGCTACACCTTC.

The chain uses TRBV5-6 and TRBJ2-3; D unclear. Trimming took 5 bases from V and 3 from J, leaving 7 bases between them. CDR3 length equals 12 residues. Per the germline V gene, CDR1 is SGHDT and CDR2 is YYEEEE. The CDR3 here is CASRGITDTQYF. CDR3 in DNA: TGTGCCAGCAGGGGGATTACAGATACGCAGTATTTT.

This rearrangement joins TRBV28 to TRBJ1-5; D is undetermined. The V end lost 6 bases, the J end lost 11 bases, and 14 bases lay between the germline ends. CDR1 and CDR2 from the germline V gene are MDHEN and SYDVKM. There are 12 residues in the CDR3. The chain's CDR3 is CASSPRPQAQHF. The CDR3 region has the DNA TGTGCCAGCAGCCCAAGGCCCCAGGCCCAGCATTTT. The full variable domain, rest sourced from reference TRBV28 and TRBJ1-5, is DVKVTQSSRYLVKRTGEKVFLECVQDMDHENMFWYRQDPGLGLRLIYFSYDVKMKEKGDIPEGYSVSREKKERFSLILESASTNQTSMYLCASSPRPQAQHFGDGTRLSIL.

The chain is built from TRBV12-3 or TRBV12-4 and TRBJ2-5; D may be TRBD1 (5 bases). V lost 5 bases and J lost 4, with 11 bases in between. CDR3 length: 13 residues. As DNA, the CDR3 is TGTGCCAGCAGTAGAGGCCAGGGAGAGACCCAGTACTTC. Protein sequence: CASSRGQGETQYF.

The chain carries TRBV28 and TRBJ1-1, with a weak D call TRBD1 (5 bases). CDR3 length: 13 amino acids. Germline CDR1 MDHEN, CDR2 SYDVKM. Trimming stripped 4 bases from V and 5 bases from J, with 11 bases between. The CDR3 spells CASSWAGRTEAFF. The CDR3 nucleotides are TGTGCCAGCAGTTGGGCAGGGAGGACTGAAGCTTTCTTT.

The rearrangement joins TRBV19 to TRBJ1-1; D gene uncertain. The length of the CDR3 is 15 residues. The germline V and J ends were trimmed by 4 bases and 1 base, with 13 bases remaining between them. Looked up from germline, CDR1 is LNHDA and CDR2 is SQIVND (reference sequence). In nucleotides, the CDR3 is TGTGCCAGTAGTAGTTATGGCAGAGAGAACACTGAAGCTTTCTTT. Translation: CASSSYGRENTEAFF.

This chain joins TRBV6-6 and TRBJ1-4, with a weak D call TRBD1 (5 bases). The length of the CDR3 is 14 residues. Trimming cost V 5 bases and J 7 bases, with 14 bases left between them. CDR1 is MNHNY and CDR2 is SVGAGI in the germline V gene (reference sequence). CDR3 sequence: CASSPGERGEKLFF. The CDR3 DNA reads TGTGCCAGCAGTCCCGGGGAGAGGGGTGAAAAACTGTTTTTT.

This clone has a single count. The chain uses TRBV12-3 or TRBV12-4 and TRBJ1-2; 7 nucleotides agree with TRBD1. The CDR3 totals 12 residues. V was clipped by 6 bases and J by 5 bases; unmatched bases: 3. The CDR3 loop reads CASRYRGYGYTF. In nucleotides, the CDR3 is TGTGCCAGCAGGTACAGGGGTTATGGCTACACCTTC.